The 5 T cell receptor beta chains presented below share a single source sample, sequenced in a study of control samples from healthy donors and cancer patients (dated by TCRdb to the early 2020s). The protocol used for the library was the immunoSEQ multiplex PCR assay. The clones in this table, taken by TCRdb from immuneACCESS, are in-frame only. Not every clone is retained; where verified, under half of the shortfall comes from an unresolved V gene, and the cause of the rest is unknown. The sample table holds some 79,000 clones, of which roughly 90% were seen once. The biggest ten clones account for over 3.5% of the sample. Specimen: blood. The receptors come from a woman aged 50 to 60 in good health.

This clone came up a few times. The chain links TRBV19 to TRBJ1-4; D is ambiguous. Per the germline V gene, CDR1 is LNHDA and CDR2 is SQIVND (reference sequence). The V end lost 5 bases, the J end lost 0 bases, and 13 bases lay between the germline ends. The CDR3 extends over 16 amino acids. The CDR3 DNA reads TGTGCCAGTAGTTTACGGAAGATTCCAACTAATGAAAAACTGTTTTTT. This encodes CASSLRKIPTNEKLFF.

The chain combines TRBV19 with TRBJ2-3; tentative D call: TRBD1 (6 bases). The CDR3 has 15 amino acids. Germline values: CDR1 LNHDA, CDR2 SQIVND (reference sequence). Deletions cut 5 bases from V and 1 base from J, with 13 bases between. The CDR3 is CASSLQGWGTDTQYF. The CDR3 DNA sequence: TGTGCCAGTAGTCTCCAGGGGTGGGGCACAGATACGCAGTATTTT. The entire variable domain, with the rest obtained from reference TRBV19 and TRBJ2-3, is as follows: DGGITQSPKYLFRKEGQNVTLSCEQNLNHDAMYWYRQDPGQGLRLIYYSQIVNDFQKGDIAEGYSVSREKKESFPLTVTSAQKNPTAFYLCASSLQGWGTDTQYFGPGTRLTVL.

The chain couples TRBV7-9 to TRBJ1-1, with D unresolved. The CDR3 contains 12 residues. Trimming stripped 5 bases from V and 7 bases from J, with 11 bases between. The germline CDR1 and CDR2 sequences are SEHNR and FQNEAQ (reference sequence). CDR3 nucleotides: TGTGCCAGCAGCCAAGGGTCGCTTGAAGCTTTCTTT. Encoded protein: CASSQGSLEAFF.

The chain combines TRBV4-1 with TRBJ1-4, with D unclear. The V gene's germline CDR1 is MGHRA and CDR2 YSYEKL. There are 12 residues in the CDR3. V was pared by 0 bases and J by 6 bases, with 2 bases between. The CDR3 here is CASSQEDEKLFF. CDR3 nucleotides: TGCGCCAGCAGCCAAGAGGATGAAAAACTGTTTTTT.

The chain has TRBV2 and TRBJ1-2, with D maybe TRBD1 (5 bases). This CDR3 region has 14 residues. V was shortened by 6 bases and J by 1 base, with 12 bases between the two germline ends. The germline V gene has CDR1 SNHLY and CDR2 FYNNEI. CDR3 residues: CASRAGTDNYGYTF. As DNA, the CDR3 is TGTGCCAGCAGAGCCGGGACGGATAACTATGGCTACACCTTC.